The rows below give T cell receptor beta chains drawn from one sample of a study of T cells after yellow fever vaccination. MiXCR was run by TCRdb on the 5' RACE reads, yielding one entry per CDR3 protein. The data show around 330,000 distinct CDR3 sequences, approximately 3.8% seen once. Sample: PBMCs, taken on the day of the yellow fever booster vaccination. These receptors were collected from a man aged 18 to 30 who received the YFV17D yellow fever vaccine. Each CDR3 is given with its conserved first and last residue. D genes are given only for firm matches. Expanded clones get a size class; other rows say once, few or many, or leave the size out.

>TRBJ2-5|few|-|TRBV6-2/TRBV6-3
TGTGCCAGCCGGGACGCGGAACGGGAACAAGAGACCCAGTACTTC
CASRDAEREQETQYF
>TRBJ2-1|-|-|TRBV11-2
TGTGCCAGCAGCTTAGAACGAGCCCCTCCTGATTTC
CASSLERAPPDF
>TRBJ2-7|-|TRBD2|TRBV4-1
TGCGCCAGCAGCCTTCCGACTAGCGGGGCCTACGAGCAGTACTTC
CASSLPTSGAYEQYF
>TRBJ2-5|few|-|TRBV7-2
TGTGCCAGCAGCCACGGGGGTACTTTGGAGACCCAGTACTTC
CASSHGGTLETQYF
>TRBJ2-1|-|-|TRBV19
TGTGCCAGTAGTATAGGACGGACTGCCGACAATGAGCAGTTCTTC
CASSIGRTADNEQFF
>TRBJ1-2|few|TRBD1|TRBV4-2
TGTGCCAGCAGCCCAAGGGCCGGGACAGGGGGCGCTTTTAACTATGGCTACACCTTC
CASSPRAGTGGAFNYGYTF
>TRBJ1-6|few|-|TRBV12-3/TRBV12-4
TGTGCCAGCAGTTCCGACAGATATTCACCCCTCCACTTT
CASSSDRYSPLHF
>TRBJ1-4|-|-|TRBV6-5
TGTGCCAGCAGTTACTCGACCGGCGAAAAACTGTTTTTT
CASSYSTGEKLFF
>TRBJ1-1|-|-|TRBV6-5
TGTGCCAGCAGTTTAAGTCAGGGTACCTCCACTGAAGCTTTCTTT
CASSLSQGTSTEAFF
>TRBJ1-1|many|-|TRBV29-1
TGCACCGTAATACCGCTGGATATGACTGAAGCTTTCTTT
CTVIPLDMTEAFF
>TRBJ1-2|few|-|TRBV28
TGTGCCAGCAGTTTACAGGTCGGTGGCTACACCTTC
CASSLQVGGYTF
>TRBJ2-7|few|-|TRBV29-1
TGCAGCGCCGGCCGGGCCTGGGCCGAGCAGTACTTC
CSAGRAWAEQYF
>TRBJ1-2|few|TRBD1|TRBV5-1
TGCGCCAGCAGTTACCGAACAGGGGGCTATGGCTACACCTTC
CASSYRTGGYGYTF